The 10 T cell receptor beta chains listed next were all sequenced from one sample in a study of T cells in Graves' hyperthyroidism and ophthalmopathy. The investigators amplified TCR beta CDR3 regions from RNA transcripts. First-round RT-PCR with HTBI primers amplified the TCR CDR3 region. A single record per CDR3 protein comes from TCRdb applying MiXCR to the multiplex PCR reads. The sample yields some 620,000 distinct CDR3 sequences, around 15% seen once. The sample consisted of blood. These receptors were collected from a woman in her thirties with Graves' hyperthyroidism.

CDR3 in DNA: TGTGCCACCGGACTAGCGGGAGCAGATACGCAGTATTTT. Translating gives CATGLAGADTQYF. The chain combines TRBV28 with TRBJ2-3; TRBD2 matches at 13 bases. This CDR3 contains 13 residues. Trimming cost V 10 bases and J 4 bases; bases outside gene matches: 2. Germline CDR1 MDHEN, CDR2 SYDVKM.

This clonotype appeared a few times. The rearrangement uses TRBV7-9 and TRBJ1-1, with no clear D. This CDR3 spans 13 amino acids. CDR1 and CDR2 (germline): SEHNR, FQNEAQ (reference sequence). The V end was cut by 6 bases, the J end by 1 base, with 9 bases between. CDR3 sequence reads: CASRLGGNTEAFF. The CDR3 DNA reads TGTGCCAGCAGACTAGGAGGGAACACTGAAGCTTTCTTT.

This chain joins TRBV20-1 and TRBJ2-3, with 9 positions matching TRBD1. Germline CDR1 and CDR2: DFQATT and SNEGSKA (reference sequence). CDR3 size: 20 residues. The junction had 21 bases not matched to a gene; V was cut back by 5 bases and J by 0 bases. This CDR3 reads CSAVRAGDRVLWESTDTQYF. DNA of the CDR3: TGCAGTGCTGTCCGCGCTGGGGACAGGGTGCTCTGGGAGAGCACAGATACGCAGTATTTT.

V gene TRBV4-2 combines with J gene TRBJ2-1, with TRBD1 matching 12 bases. CDR3 length: 15 residues. Germline V lookup: CDR1 LGHNA, CDR2 YNFKEQ. V trimming: 0 bases; J trimming: 10 bases; junction bases outside the gene matches: 4. In DNA, the CDR3 is TGTGCCAGCAGCCAAGACGGGACAGGGGGCGACGAGCAGTTCTTC. It encodes CASSQDGTGGDEQFF.

This clonotype occurred a few times. The chain is built from TRBV20-1 and TRBJ1-1, with 10 bases aligning to TRBD1. Trimming cost V 0 bases and J 3 bases; bases outside gene matches: 1. The germline CDR1 and CDR2 sequences are DFQATT and SNEGSKA (reference sequence). The CDR3 consists of 14 residues. The CDR3 sequence is CSARDGTGDTEAFF. The CDR3 bases are TGCAGTGCTAGAGATGGGACAGGGGACACTGAAGCTTTCTTT.

In its sample, this clonotype was seen a few times. The chain employs TRBV20-1 and TRBJ2-1; 7 bases map to TRBD1. Germline V gene sequence: CDR1 DFQATT, CDR2 SNEGSKA (reference sequence). The CDR3 has 17 residues. DNA of the CDR3: TGCAGCGCCTACGACAGGGACGGGTCACATACAATCAATGAGCAGTTCTTC. As protein: CSAYDRDGSHTINEQFF.

Of note for this clonotype: This could be a read error, since a much larger clone is one nucleotide away. V and J are TRBV7-2 and TRBJ2-7; D is unresolved. This CDR3 contains 13 residues. CDR1 is SGHTA and CDR2 is FQGNSA in the germline V gene. V lost 5 bases to trimming and J lost 0 bases, with 8 bases between them. CDR3 sequence (DNA): TGTGCCAGCAGCCGCGCGTACTCCTACGAGCAGTACTTC. Its translation is CASSRAYSYEQYF.

The chain joins TRBV10-3 to TRBJ1-4; 7 bases align to TRBD1. With 4 bases clipped from V and 8 bases from J, the junction kept 10 bases outside the gene matches. CDR1 and CDR2 (germline): ENHRY, SYGVKD. The CDR3 is made up of 15 amino acids. The CDR3 DNA reads as TGTGCCATCAGTGGACAAGGACAGGCAGACGAAAAACTGTTTTTT. As protein: CAISGQGQADEKLFF.

This clonotype was seen at least ten times. This chain joins TRBV12-3 or TRBV12-4 and TRBJ2-3, with D perhaps matching TRBD2 (7 bases). The V end lost 5 bases, the J end lost 3 bases, and 12 bases lay between the germline ends. The CDR3 is 14 residues long. The CDR3 DNA reads TGTGCCAGCAGTCGGACTAGGGGGACAGATACGCAGTATTTT. It translates to CASSRTRGTDTQYF.

In this sample, this clonotype turned up many times. The chain couples TRBV2 to TRBJ2-2, with 13 bases fitting TRBD2. V gave up 7 bases and J gave up 4 bases; unmatched junction bases: 6. The length of the CDR3 is 16 residues. Looked up from germline, CDR1 is SNHLY and CDR2 is FYNNEI. The CDR3 region has the DNA TGTGCCAGCAAAGGACTAGCGGGAGACACCACCGGGGAGCTGTTTTTT. Translated: CASKGLAGDTTGELFF.